The 19 T cell receptor beta chains below all came from one sample that was sequenced in a study of control samples from healthy donors and cancer patients. Some clones are missing from TCRdb's copy, which holds only in-frame ones; the method was immunoSEQ multiplex PCR. The sample holds 350,000 to 450,000 clones, more than 80% seen once. The sequencing input was PBMCs. Receptor source: a middle-aged man with head and neck cancer.

The chain carries TRBV12-3 or TRBV12-4 and TRBJ2-7; 7 positions agree with TRBD2. The CDR3 runs 13 residues. The V and J ends lost 6 bases and 7 bases, in that order; junction bases with no gene match: 9. The DNA for the CDR3 is TGTGCCAGCAGGAGCGGGGAGAGGGCGGAGCAGTACTTC. Its translation is CASRSGERAEQYF.

The rearrangement joins TRBV28 to TRBJ1-2; D perhaps matches TRBD1 (6 bases). The CDR3 sequence is 15 residues long. Germline V CDR1 and CDR2: MDHEN, SYDVKM. Trimming shortened V by 1 base and J by 4 bases, and 13 bases separated the two germline ends. The CDR3 region has the DNA TGTGCCAGCAGTTTATTGGCAGGAGGGGGCTATGGCTACACCTTC. Its protein is CASSLLAGGGYGYTF.

The CDR3 nucleotides read TGTGCCAGCAGTCTAACTCAGGGGGTAGGTCAGCCCCAGCATTTT. This gives the protein CASSLTQGVGQPQHF. This chain joins TRBV27 and TRBJ1-5, with TRBD1 matching 7 bases. The germline CDR1 and CDR2 sequences are MNHEY and SMNVEV (reference sequence). The CDR3 is 15 amino acids. The J segment lost 6 bases and the V segment lost 5 bases, leaving 10 bases of the junction unmatched.

The chain couples TRBV28 to TRBJ2-1, with 7 bases that match TRBD2. CDR1 is MDHEN, CDR2 SYDVKM, per germline. The CDR3 runs to 16 residues. V trimming: 6 bases; J trimming: 3 bases; junction bases outside the gene matches: 11. Here the CDR3 DNA reads TGTGCCAGCAGGTCCGGGTTCGCGGGAGACTACAATGAGCAGTTCTTC. Its protein is CASRSGFAGDYNEQFF.

The chain couples TRBV6-1 to TRBJ2-5; 7 bases align to TRBD1. The CDR3 length is 15 residues. V shed 3 bases and J 0 bases; nucleotides not matched to a gene: 4. The germline V gene encodes CDR1 MNHNS and CDR2 SASEGT. This CDR3 reads CASSEGTAHQETQYF. CDR3 in DNA: TGTGCCAGCAGTGAGGGGACAGCCCACCAAGAGACCCAGTACTTC.

This chain uses TRBV6-2 or TRBV6-3 with TRBJ2-1; 9 positions match TRBD1. CDR3 length: 17 residues. V lost 2 bases, J lost 1 base, and 6 bases stayed unmatched. In germline, CDR1 is MNHEY, CDR2 SVGEGT. CDR3: CASSYRRQGGSYNEQFF. Written as DNA, the CDR3 is TGTGCCAGCAGTTACAGGCGACAGGGGGGTTCCTACAATGAGCAGTTCTTC.

The gene calls are TRBV7-2 and TRBJ1-2, with D unresolved. Trimming removed 8 bases at V and 0 bases at J, with 13 bases between. Germline CDR1 reads SGHTA; CDR2 reads FQGNSA. The CDR3 spans 14 residues. The CDR3 sequence: CASHAGNSNYGYTF. The CDR3 coding sequence is TGTGCCAGCCATGCGGGTAATTCTAACTATGGCTACACCTTC.

The chain combines TRBV6-1 with TRBJ1-2, with D perhaps matching TRBD1 (6 bases). Between the trimmed V and J ends, which lost 4 bases and 1 base, there was a span of 16 bases. Germline CDR1 and CDR2: MNHNS and SASEGT. This CDR3 is built from 16 residues. The DNA of the CDR3 is TGTGCCAGCAGTGGAGGGGGACAAAACCTTAACTATGGCTACACCTTC. Translated: CASSGGGQNLNYGYTF.

This chain joins TRBV5-4 and TRBJ2-2, with TRBD2 as a possible D gene (7 bases). The CDR3 sequence is 16 residues long. Germline V gene lookup returns CDR1 SGHNT and CDR2 YYREEE (reference sequence). V dropped 4 bases and J dropped 3 bases, with 16 bases sitting between them. CDR3 DNA sequence: TGTGCCAGCAGCCCAAGGGGGGGTTCTGACACCGGGGAGCTGTTTTTT. Its protein product is CASSPRGGSDTGELFF.

The gene calls are TRBV29-1 and TRBJ2-5, with D possibly TRBD2 on 6 matching bases. The CDR3 has 13 residues. Trimming took 6 bases from V and 5 from J, leaving 16 bases between them. CDR1 is SQVTM and CDR2 is ANQGSEA in the germline V gene. The CDR3 nucleotides are TGCAGCGTGACGGGAGTACGGGGGGAGACCCAGTACTTC. Translation gives CSVTGVRGETQYF.

This chain connects TRBV27 to TRBJ1-2; a weak D match, TRBD1 (5 bases). Germline CDR1 reads MNHEY; CDR2 reads SMNVEV (reference sequence). V shed 2 bases and J shed 4 bases, with 8 bases lying between them. The CDR3 contains 13 residues. The CDR3, as DNA: TGTGCCAGCAGTTTACGGGGCCTCTATGGCTACACCTTC. Translation: CASSLRGLYGYTF.

This clone was picked up one time. The chain joins TRBV5-1 to TRBJ2-1; TRBD2 matches 8 bases. Germline loops: CDR1 SGHRS, CDR2 YFSETQ. This CDR3 is built from 16 residues. V was pared by 6 bases and J by 3 bases, with 11 bases of the junction left unmatched. Here the CDR3 reads CASTPQSSGFYNEQFF. CDR3 sequence (DNA): TGCGCCAGCACACCACAATCTAGCGGGTTCTACAATGAGCAGTTCTTC.

The V gene is TRBV7-9, the J gene TRBJ2-2; no clear D. Germline CDR1 reads SEHNR; CDR2 reads FQNEAQ (reference sequence). This CDR3 spans 14 amino acids. Trimming cost V 10 bases and J 1 base, with 13 bases left between them. CDR3 in DNA: TGTGCCAACATACTGACGGGGAACACCGGGGAGCTGTTTTTT. This sequence encodes CANILTGNTGELFF.

This clone occurred once. The CDR3 sequence: CASSFSVDTGELFF. CDR3 nucleotide sequence: TGTGCCAGCAGTTTTTCTGTGGACACCGGGGAGCTGTTTTTT. This chain connects TRBV28 to TRBJ2-2, with D unclear. From germline, CDR1 is MDHEN and CDR2 SYDVKM. The CDR3 extends over 14 amino acids. Trimming pared 3 bases from V and 3 bases from J, leaving 8 bases between.

V is TRBV9 and J is TRBJ1-1, with TRBD1 identical over 7 bases. The CDR3 spans 13 residues. Per the germline V gene, CDR1 is SGDLS and CDR2 is YYNGEE. Trimming cost V 3 bases and J 10 bases; bases outside gene matches: 9. Written as DNA, the CDR3 is TGTGCCAGCAGCGCGTGGGACAGACCCCCAGCTTTCTTT. It yields the protein CASSAWDRPPAFF. Filled out from reference TRBV9 and TRBJ1-1, the complete variable domain reads DSGVTQTPKHLITATGQRVTLRCSPRSGDLSVYWYQQSLDQGLQFLIQYYNGEERAKGNILERFSAQQFPDLHSELNLSSLELGDSALYFCASSAWDRPPAFFGQGTRLTVV.

This clone appeared once. J is TRBJ1-2 and V is TRBV4-1, with D uncertain. This CDR3 is 15 amino acids long. Germline V gives CDR1 MGHRA, CDR2 YSYEKL. The V and J ends lost 0 bases and 7 bases respectively, with 15 bases between them. CDR3 sequence: CASSQDGSTPSGYTF. CDR3 in DNA: TGCGCCAGCAGCCAAGATGGGTCTACTCCTAGTGGCTACACCTTC.

The V gene is TRBV7-2, the J gene TRBJ1-5, with unresolved D. Germline assignment: CDR1 SGHTA and CDR2 FQGNSA. V lost 2 bases and J lost 7, with 12 bases in between. CDR3 length: 14 amino acids. CDR3 sequence (DNA): TGTGCCAGCAGCTTAACTCAGACTGGGCAGCCCCAGCATTTT. It encodes CASSLTQTGQPQHF.

The gene calls are TRBV2 and TRBJ2-5, with 8 bases identical to TRBD2. Germline V gives CDR1 SNHLY, CDR2 FYNNEI. The CDR3 is made up of 14 amino acids. CDR3 nucleotides: TGTGCTACGGGAGCGGGGGTCCGGGGAGAGACCCAGTACTTC. Protein sequence: CATGAGVRGETQYF.

The chain has TRBV6-5 and TRBJ2-7; D might be TRBD1 (6 bases). The CDR3 loop spans 13 amino acids. The V end was cut by 6 bases, the J end by 0 bases, with 9 bases between. CDR1 and CDR2 from the germline V gene are MNHEY and SVGAGI. This chain's CDR3 is CASSNRASYEQYF. The CDR3 bases are TGTGCCAGCAGCAACAGGGCCTCCTACGAGCAGTACTTC.